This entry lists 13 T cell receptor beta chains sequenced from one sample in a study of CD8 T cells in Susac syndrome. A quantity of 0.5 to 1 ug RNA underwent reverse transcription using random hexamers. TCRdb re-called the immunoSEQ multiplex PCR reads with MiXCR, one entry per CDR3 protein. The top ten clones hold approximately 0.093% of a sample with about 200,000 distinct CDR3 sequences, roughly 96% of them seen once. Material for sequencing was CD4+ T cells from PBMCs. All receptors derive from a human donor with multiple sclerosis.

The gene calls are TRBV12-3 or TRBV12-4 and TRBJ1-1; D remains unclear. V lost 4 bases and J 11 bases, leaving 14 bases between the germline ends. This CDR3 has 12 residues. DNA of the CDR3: TGTGCCAGCAGTTATATCTCTTTGGGGGCTTTCTTT. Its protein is CASSYISLGAFF.

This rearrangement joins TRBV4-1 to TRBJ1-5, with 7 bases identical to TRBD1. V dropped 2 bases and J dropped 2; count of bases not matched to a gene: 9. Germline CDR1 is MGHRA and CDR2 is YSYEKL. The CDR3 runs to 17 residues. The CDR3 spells CASSQQYRGEGNQPQHF. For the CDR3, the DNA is TGCGCCAGCAGCCAACAGTACAGGGGAGAAGGCAATCAGCCCCAGCATTTT.

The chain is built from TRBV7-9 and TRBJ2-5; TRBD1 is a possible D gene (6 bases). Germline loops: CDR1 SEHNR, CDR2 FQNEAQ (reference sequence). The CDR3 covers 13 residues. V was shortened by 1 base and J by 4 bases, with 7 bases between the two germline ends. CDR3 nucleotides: TGTGCCAGCAGCTTAGTCAGGGGAGAGACCCAGTACTTC. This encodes CASSLVRGETQYF. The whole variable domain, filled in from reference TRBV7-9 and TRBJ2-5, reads DTGVSQNPRHKITKRGQNVTFRCDPISEHNRLYWYRQTLGQGPEFLTYFQNEAQLEKSRLLSDRFSAERPKGSFSTLEIQRTEQGDSAMYLCASSLVRGETQYFGPGTRLLVL.

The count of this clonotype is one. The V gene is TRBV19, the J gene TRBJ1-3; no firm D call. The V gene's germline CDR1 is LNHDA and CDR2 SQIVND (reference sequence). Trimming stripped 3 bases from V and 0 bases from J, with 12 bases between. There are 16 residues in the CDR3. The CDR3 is CASSIRTGSSGNTIYF. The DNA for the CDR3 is TGTGCCAGTAGTATCCGGACGGGAAGCTCTGGAAACACCATATATTTT.

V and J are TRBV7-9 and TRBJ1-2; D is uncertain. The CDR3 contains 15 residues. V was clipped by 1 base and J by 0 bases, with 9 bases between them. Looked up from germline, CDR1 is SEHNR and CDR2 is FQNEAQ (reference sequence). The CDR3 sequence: CASSLVGRPNYGYTF. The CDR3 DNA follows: TGTGCCAGCAGCTTAGTTGGCAGGCCTAACTATGGCTACACCTTC.

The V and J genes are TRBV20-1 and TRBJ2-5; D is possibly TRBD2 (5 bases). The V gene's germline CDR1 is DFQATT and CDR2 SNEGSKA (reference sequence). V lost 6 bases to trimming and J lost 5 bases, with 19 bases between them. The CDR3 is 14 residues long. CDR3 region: CSAEGPAQRETQYF. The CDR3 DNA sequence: TGCAGTGCCGAAGGACCAGCCCAGCGGGAGACCCAGTACTTC.

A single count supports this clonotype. The CDR3 DNA follows: TGTGCCAGCAGCGCATTTTTTATCGGCGAGCAGTACTTC. Translated: CASSAFFIGEQYF. The V call is TRBV2, the J call TRBJ2-7; the D is unclear. This CDR3 spans 13 amino acids. The germline CDR1 and CDR2 sequences are SNHLY and FYNNEI. The germline V and J ends were trimmed by 6 bases and 6 bases, with 15 bases remaining between them.

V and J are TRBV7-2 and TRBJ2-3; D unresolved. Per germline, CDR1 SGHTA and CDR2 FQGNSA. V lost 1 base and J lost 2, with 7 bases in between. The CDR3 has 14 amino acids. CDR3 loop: CASSLGSITDTQYF. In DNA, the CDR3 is TGTGCCAGCAGCTTAGGCAGTATCACAGATACGCAGTATTTT.

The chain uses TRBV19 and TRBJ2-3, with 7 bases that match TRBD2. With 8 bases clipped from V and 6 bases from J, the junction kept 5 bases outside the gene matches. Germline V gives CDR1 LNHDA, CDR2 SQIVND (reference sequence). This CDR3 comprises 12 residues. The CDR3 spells CASRDYGDTQYF. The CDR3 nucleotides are TGTGCCAGTCGGGACTATGGGGATACGCAGTATTTT.

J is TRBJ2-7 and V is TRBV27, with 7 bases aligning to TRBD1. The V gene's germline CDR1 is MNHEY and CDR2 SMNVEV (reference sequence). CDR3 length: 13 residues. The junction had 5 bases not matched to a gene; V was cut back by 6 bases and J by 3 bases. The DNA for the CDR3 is TGTGCCAGCAGGTCCGGGACAGACTACGAGCAGTACTTC. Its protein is CASRSGTDYEQYF.

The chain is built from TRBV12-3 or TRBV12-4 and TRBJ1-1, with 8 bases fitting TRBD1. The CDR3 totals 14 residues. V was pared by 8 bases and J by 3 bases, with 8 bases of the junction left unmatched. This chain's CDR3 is CASGQGAGDTEAFF. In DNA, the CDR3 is TGTGCCAGCGGCCAGGGGGCAGGGGACACTGAAGCTTTCTTT.

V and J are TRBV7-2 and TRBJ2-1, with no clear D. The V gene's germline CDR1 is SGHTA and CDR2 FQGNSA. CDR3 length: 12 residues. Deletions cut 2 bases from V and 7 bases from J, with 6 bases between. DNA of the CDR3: TGTGCCAGCAGCTTAAGTGGGAATGAGCAGTTCTTC. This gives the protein CASSLSGNEQFF.

Written as DNA, the CDR3 is TGTGCCAGTAGTATCAATCCAGCCAATAACTATGGCTACACCTTC. Its translation is CASSINPANNYGYTF. This rearrangement joins TRBV19 to TRBJ1-2; no clear D gene. Germline loops: CDR1 LNHDA, CDR2 SQIVND (reference sequence). V lost 3 bases and J 1 base, leaving 12 bases between the germline ends. CDR3 length: 15 residues.